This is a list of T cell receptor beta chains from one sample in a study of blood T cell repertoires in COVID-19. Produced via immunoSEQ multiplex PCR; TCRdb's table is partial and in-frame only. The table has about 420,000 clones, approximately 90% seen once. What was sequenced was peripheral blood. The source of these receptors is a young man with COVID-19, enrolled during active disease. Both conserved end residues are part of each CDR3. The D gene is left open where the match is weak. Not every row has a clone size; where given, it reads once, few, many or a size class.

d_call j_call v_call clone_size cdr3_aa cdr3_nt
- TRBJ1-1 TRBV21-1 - CASSMRQEDTEAFF TGTGCCAGCAGCATGAGGCAGGAGGACACTGAAGCTTTCTTT
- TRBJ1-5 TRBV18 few CASSPPGGNQPQHF TGTGCCAGCTCACCACCGGGAGGTAATCAGCCCCAGCATTTT
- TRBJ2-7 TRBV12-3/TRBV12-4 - CASSLSGREQYF TGTGCCAGCAGTTTAAGCGGGCGTGAGCAGTACTTC
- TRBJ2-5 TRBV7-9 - CASHDGVQETQYF TGTGCCAGCCACGACGGGGTTCAAGAGACCCAGTACTTC
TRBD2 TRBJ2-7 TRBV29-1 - CSVVTSGIMYEQYF TGCAGCGTTGTGACTAGCGGGATAATGTACGAGCAGTACTTC
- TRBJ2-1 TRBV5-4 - CASSFSTGYEQFF TGTGCCAGCAGCTTCTCGACTGGGTATGAGCAGTTCTTC
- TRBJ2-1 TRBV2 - CASREIAALNNEQFF TGTGCCAGCAGGGAAATAGCGGCACTCAACAATGAGCAGTTCTTC
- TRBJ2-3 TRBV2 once CASSVGGSTDTQYF TGTGCCAGCAGTGTCGGGGGAAGCACAGATACGCAGTATTTT
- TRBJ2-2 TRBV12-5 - CASGSRGGELFF TGTGCTAGTGGTTCCCGGGGAGGGGAGCTGTTTTTT
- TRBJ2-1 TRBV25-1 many CASNFQGNNEQFF TGTGCCAGCAACTTCCAGGGGAACAATGAGCAGTTCTTC
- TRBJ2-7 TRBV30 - CAWNFHDEQYF TGTGCCTGGAATTTCCATGACGAGCAGTACTTC
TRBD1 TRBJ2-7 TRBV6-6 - CASSSRQGRYEQYF TGTGCCAGCAGTTCAAGACAGGGGAGGTACGAGCAGTACTTC
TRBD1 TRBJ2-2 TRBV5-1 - CASSLVGQATNTGELFF TGCGCCAGCAGCTTGGTGGGACAGGCAACGAACACCGGGGAGCTGTTTTTT
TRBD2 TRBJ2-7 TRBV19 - CASSILAGPYEQYF TGTGCCAGTAGTATACTAGCGGGACCCTACGAGCAGTACTTC
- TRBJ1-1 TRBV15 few CATSRGGLNTEAFF TGTGCCACCAGCCGTGGCGGATTGAACACTGAAGCTTTCTTT
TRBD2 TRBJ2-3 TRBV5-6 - CASSRDFERGGRDTQYF TGTGCCAGCAGCCGTGACTTCGAGCGGGGGGGCCGTGATACGCAGTATTTT
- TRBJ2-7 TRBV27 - CASSVGTAGEQYF TGTGCCAGCAGTGTGGGGACAGCGGGCGAGCAGTACTTC
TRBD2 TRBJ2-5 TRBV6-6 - CASSYPRGGETQYF TGTGCCAGCAGTTATCCGCGGGGGGGGGAGACCCAGTACTTC
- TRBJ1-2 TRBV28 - CASKVWSNYGYTF TGTGCCAGCAAGGTGTGGAGTAATTATGGCTACACCTTC
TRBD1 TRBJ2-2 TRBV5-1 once CASSLGQGAIPGELFF TGCGCCAGCAGCTTGGGTCAGGGGGCTATACCCGGGGAGCTGTTTTTT
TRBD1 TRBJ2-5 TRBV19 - CASGTGGEETQYF TGTGCCAGTGGGACAGGGGGCGAGGAGACCCAGTACTTC
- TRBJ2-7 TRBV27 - CASNPRGGGYEQYF TGTGCCAGCAATCCCCGGGGTGGAGGGTACGAGCAGTACTTC
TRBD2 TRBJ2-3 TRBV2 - CASWTTIGGDTDTQYF TGTGCCAGCTGGACAACTATCGGGGGGGACACAGATACGCAGTATTTT
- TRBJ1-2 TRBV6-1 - CASSESRGYPSGYTF TGTGCCAGCAGTGAATCCAGAGGCTACCCCTCTGGCTACACCTTC
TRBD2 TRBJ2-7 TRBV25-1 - CASSGLAGGPRSYEQYF TGTGCCAGCAGTGGACTAGCGGGAGGGCCTAGATCCTACGAGCAGTACTTC
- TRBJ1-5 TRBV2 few CASSEGGGGMVEPQHF TGTGCCAGCAGTGAAGGAGGAGGAGGTATGGTTGAGCCCCAGCATTTT
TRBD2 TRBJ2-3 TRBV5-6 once CASSLGLAGDTQYF TGTGCCAGCAGCCTCGGACTAGCGGGAGATACGCAGTATTTT
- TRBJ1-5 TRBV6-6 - CASRPPGSEGPQHF TGTGCCAGCAGACCTCCCGGGTCGGAGGGGCCCCAGCATTTT
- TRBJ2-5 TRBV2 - CASTRSVQETQYF TGTGCCAGCACCCGTTCCGTCCAAGAGACCCAGTACTTC
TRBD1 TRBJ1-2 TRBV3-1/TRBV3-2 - CASSPSEDRGASLYGYTF TGTGCCAGCAGCCCATCAGAGGACAGGGGCGCTTCACTCTATGGCTACACCTTC
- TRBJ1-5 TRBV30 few CAWSGGGYSNQPQHF TGTGCCTGGAGTGGGGGGGGTTATAGCAATCAGCCCCAGCATTTT
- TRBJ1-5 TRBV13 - CASSLGQGKSNQPQHF TGTGCCAGCAGCTTAGGCCAGGGAAAGAGCAATCAGCCCCAGCATTTT
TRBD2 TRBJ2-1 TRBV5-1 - CASSLDLAGSYNEQFF TGCGCCAGCAGCTTGGACCTAGCGGGGTCCTACAATGAGCAGTTCTTC
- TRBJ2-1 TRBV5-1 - CASSSSLENEQFF TGCGCCAGCAGCTCATCCCTAGAAAATGAGCAGTTCTTC
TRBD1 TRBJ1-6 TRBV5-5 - CASSLGQGNSPLHF TGTGCCAGCAGCTTGGGACAGGGGAATTCACCCCTCCACTTT
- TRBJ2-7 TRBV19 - CASSIDHRYSYEQYF TGTGCCAGTAGTATAGATCATAGATATTCCTACGAGCAGTACTTC
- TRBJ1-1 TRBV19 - CATSPREVGTKNTEAFF TGTGCCACCTCACCGAGAGAGGTTGGTACTAAAAACACTGAAGCTTTCTTT
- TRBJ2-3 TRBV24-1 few CATSERADTQYF TGTGCCACCAGTGAAAGAGCAGATACGCAGTATTTT